This is a list of T cell receptor beta chains from one sample in a study of spatial heterogeneity in lung cancer. TCRdb reprocessed the 5' RACE reads with MiXCR, giving one entry per CDR3 protein. The profile shows some 8,700 distinct CDR3 sequences, approximately 12% of them singletons. Sequenced material: lung tumor tissue, taken at surgery. These receptors came from a male donor with early-stage non-small cell lung cancer. Both conserved end residues are part of each CDR3. D genes are given only for firm matches. Not all rows give a size; the values are once, few, many and, for expanded clones, a class.

V: TRBV4-1
size: medium-sized
D: NA
CDR3: CASSLGGQYNEQFF

V: TRBV20-1
size: many
D: NA
CDR3: CSAPRRAGETQYF

V: TRBV11-2
size: medium-sized
D: NA
CDR3: CASSPLARFETQYF

V: TRBV28
size: many
D: NA
CDR3: CASSSPPQGQETQYF

V: TRBV12-3/TRBV12-4
size: many
D: NA
CDR3: CASSLPLSGNTIYF

V: TRBV28
size: many
D: NA
CDR3: CASTTPWESKFGGYTF

V: TRBV6-5
size: many
D: NA
CDR3: CASSYDQGLTNEQFF

V: TRBV5-1
size: NA
D: TRBD1
CDR3: CASSLVGTGAEKLFF

V: TRBV5-4
size: medium-sized
D: NA
CDR3: CASSLGQELDTQYF

V: TRBV5-1
size: many
D: NA
CDR3: CASSAGTSLDEQFF

V: TRBV3-1
size: medium-sized
D: TRBD1
CDR3: CASSQGTGDTEAFF

V: TRBV14
size: medium-sized
D: TRBD2
CDR3: CASSQFPGLARQTQYF

V: TRBV7-9
size: NA
D: NA
CDR3: CASSPLSVLADQPQHF

V: TRBV20-1
size: medium-sized
D: TRBD1
CDR3: CSARPGQGRSPLHF

V: TRBV13
size: few
D: NA
CDR3: CASSAGHHNWYGYTF

V: TRBV11-1
size: many
D: NA
CDR3: CASSLASWVDTQYF

V: TRBV28
size: many
D: NA
CDR3: CASSPLRGRHEKLFF

V: TRBV29-1
size: few
D: TRBD1
CDR3: CSVDRERNEQFF

V: TRBV28
size: many
D: TRBD1
CDR3: CASSGGQGRPYGYTF

V: TRBV19
size: many
D: NA
CDR3: CASSMGPLNEKLFF

V: TRBV6-2/TRBV6-3
size: NA
D: TRBD2
CDR3: CASSSSGSRRNEQFF

V: TRBV9
size: many
D: NA
CDR3: CASSVGRSPFFNEQYF

V: TRBV5-1
size: NA
D: NA
CDR3: CASRDRQATGELFF

V: TRBV7-9
size: NA
D: NA
CDR3: CASSLGVGGELFF

V: TRBV4-1
size: NA
D: NA
CDR3: CASSQFRGDEQFF

V: TRBV18
size: medium-sized
D: TRBD1
CDR3: CASSPVTGGTDTQYF

V: TRBV14
size: NA
D: TRBD2
CDR3: CASSQDRGGEQYF

V: TRBV27
size: medium-sized
D: NA
CDR3: CASSPKQGAEKLFF

V: TRBV25-1
size: many
D: NA
CDR3: CASSERVLSTDTQYF

V: TRBV20-1
size: medium-sized
D: TRBD1
CDR3: CSAREPTGGNQPQHF

V: TRBV7-9
size: few
D: NA
CDR3: CASSLEPSPFYEQYF

V: TRBV20-1
size: many
D: NA
CDR3: CSASGEETQYF

V: TRBV11-2
size: many
D: TRBD1
CDR3: CASSPDRGRNTGELFF

V: TRBV5-1
size: many
D: NA
CDR3: CASSEGGLNTGELFF

V: TRBV23-1
size: NA
D: TRBD2
CDR3: CASSPGCTSGFAGELFF

V: TRBV6-5
size: many
D: TRBD2
CDR3: CASSYFPPGTSGRASGADTQYF

V: TRBV6-2/TRBV6-3
size: many
D: NA
CDR3: CASSYTAPVKKYF

V: TRBV28
size: many
D: NA
CDR3: CASSGAETANEKLFF

V: TRBV10-2
size: NA
D: NA
CDR3: CASSDSFVRDDTEAFF

V: TRBV2
size: many
D: NA
CDR3: CASSADIQETQYF

V: TRBV2
size: many
D: TRBD1
CDR3: CASSEASGGYNEQFF

V: TRBV7-3
size: many
D: NA
CDR3: CASSLESGKVQYF

V: TRBV18
size: few
D: TRBD2
CDR3: CASSPSGSKEQYF

V: TRBV11-2
size: medium-sized
D: TRBD2
CDR3: CASSLGTSETYEQYF

V: TRBV6-2/TRBV6-3
size: medium-sized
D: NA
CDR3: CASSYSGVGEAGGWSETQYF

V: TRBV20-1
size: many
D: NA
CDR3: CSATPRGKQYF

V: TRBV20-1
size: NA
D: TRBD2
CDR3: CSAGTSGVSTDTQYF

V: TRBV2
size: many
D: NA
CDR3: CASSEDGAYQETQYF

V: TRBV11-1
size: few
D: NA
CDR3: CASSLVPATDTQYF

V: TRBV14
size: medium-sized
D: TRBD1
CDR3: CASSAFGQGGNEKLFF

V: TRBV7-2
size: many
D: TRBD2
CDR3: CASSFAGTSGTGEQFF

V: TRBV6-2/TRBV6-3
size: medium-sized
D: TRBD2
CDR3: CASSYSGRVEQFF

V: TRBV11-1
size: many
D: NA
CDR3: CASSLARAGRSGANVLTF

V: TRBV28
size: medium-sized
D: NA
CDR3: CASSSGRYGGYTF

V: TRBV4-1
size: medium-sized
D: NA
CDR3: CASSQGAEGGGELFF

V: TRBV3-1
size: large
D: TRBD2
CDR3: CASTLWGTSGRNEQYF

V: TRBV14
size: few
D: NA
CDR3: CASNPAGGTLGYTF